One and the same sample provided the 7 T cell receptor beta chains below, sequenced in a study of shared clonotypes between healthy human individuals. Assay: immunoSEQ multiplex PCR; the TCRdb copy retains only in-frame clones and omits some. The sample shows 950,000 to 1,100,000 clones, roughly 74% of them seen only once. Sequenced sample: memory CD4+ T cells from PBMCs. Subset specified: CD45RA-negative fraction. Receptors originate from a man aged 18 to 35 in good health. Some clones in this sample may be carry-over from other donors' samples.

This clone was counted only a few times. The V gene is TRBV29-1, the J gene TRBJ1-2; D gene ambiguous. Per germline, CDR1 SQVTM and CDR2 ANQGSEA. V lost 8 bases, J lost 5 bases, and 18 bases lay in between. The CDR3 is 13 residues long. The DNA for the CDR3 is TGCAGCTCCCTTGACCGCTTGGGGTATGGCTACACCTTC. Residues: CSSLDRLGYGYTF.

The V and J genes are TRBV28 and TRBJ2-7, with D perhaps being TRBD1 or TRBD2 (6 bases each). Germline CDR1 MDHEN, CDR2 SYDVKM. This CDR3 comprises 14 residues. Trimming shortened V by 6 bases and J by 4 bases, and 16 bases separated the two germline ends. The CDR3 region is CASREGDSLYEQYF. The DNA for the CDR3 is TGTGCCAGCAGGGAGGGGGACTCCCTATACGAGCAGTACTTC.

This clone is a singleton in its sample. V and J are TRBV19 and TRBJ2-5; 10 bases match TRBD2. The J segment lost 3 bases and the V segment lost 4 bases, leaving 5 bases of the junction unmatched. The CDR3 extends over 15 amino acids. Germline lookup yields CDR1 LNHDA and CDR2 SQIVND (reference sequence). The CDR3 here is CASSTLLAGEETQYF. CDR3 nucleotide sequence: TGTGCCAGTAGTACCCTCCTAGCGGGAGAAGAGACCCAGTACTTC.

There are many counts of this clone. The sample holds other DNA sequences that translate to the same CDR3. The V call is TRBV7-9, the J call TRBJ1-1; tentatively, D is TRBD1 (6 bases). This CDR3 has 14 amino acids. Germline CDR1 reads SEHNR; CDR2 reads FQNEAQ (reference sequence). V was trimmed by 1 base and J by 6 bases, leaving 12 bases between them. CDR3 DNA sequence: TGTGCCAGCAGCTTAGAGAGGGGGAGGGCTGAAGCTTTCTTT. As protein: CASSLERGRAEAFF.

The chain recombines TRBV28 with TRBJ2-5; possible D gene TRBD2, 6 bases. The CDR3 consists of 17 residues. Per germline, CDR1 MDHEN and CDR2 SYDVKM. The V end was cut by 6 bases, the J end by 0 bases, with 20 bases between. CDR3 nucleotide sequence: TGTGCCAGCAGAACCCTGGGTCGGGGGATGGACCAAGAGACCCAGTACTTC. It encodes CASRTLGRGMDQETQYF.

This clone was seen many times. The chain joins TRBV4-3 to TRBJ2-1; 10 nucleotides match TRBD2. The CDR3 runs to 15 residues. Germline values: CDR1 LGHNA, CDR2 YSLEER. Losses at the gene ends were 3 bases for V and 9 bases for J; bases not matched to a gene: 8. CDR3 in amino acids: CASSHVLASGGEQFF. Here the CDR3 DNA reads TGCGCCAGCAGCCACGTCCTGGCTAGCGGGGGTGAGCAGTTCTTC.

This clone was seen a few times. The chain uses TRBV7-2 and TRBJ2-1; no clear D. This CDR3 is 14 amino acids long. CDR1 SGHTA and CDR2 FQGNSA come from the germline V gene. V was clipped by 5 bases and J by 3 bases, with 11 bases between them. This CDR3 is CASSPEASYNEQFF. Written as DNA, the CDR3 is TGTGCCAGCAGCCCAGAGGCAAGCTACAATGAGCAGTTCTTC.